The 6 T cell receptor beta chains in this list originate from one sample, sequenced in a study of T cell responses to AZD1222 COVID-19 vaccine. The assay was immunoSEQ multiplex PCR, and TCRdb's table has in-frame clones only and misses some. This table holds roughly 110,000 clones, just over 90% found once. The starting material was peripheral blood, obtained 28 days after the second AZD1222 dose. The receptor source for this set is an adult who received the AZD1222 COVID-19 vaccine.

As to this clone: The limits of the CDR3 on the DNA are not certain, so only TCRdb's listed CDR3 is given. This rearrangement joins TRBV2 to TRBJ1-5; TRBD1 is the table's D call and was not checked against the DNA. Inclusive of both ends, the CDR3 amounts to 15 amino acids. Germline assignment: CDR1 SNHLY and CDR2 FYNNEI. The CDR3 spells CASILATGGNQPQHF.

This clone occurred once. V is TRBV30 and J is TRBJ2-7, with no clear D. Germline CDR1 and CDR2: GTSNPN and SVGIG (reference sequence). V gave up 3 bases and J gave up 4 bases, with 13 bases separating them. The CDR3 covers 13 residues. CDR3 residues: CAWSEPPLYEQYF. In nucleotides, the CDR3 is TGTGCCTGGAGCGAACCGCCCCTGTACGAGCAGTACTTC.

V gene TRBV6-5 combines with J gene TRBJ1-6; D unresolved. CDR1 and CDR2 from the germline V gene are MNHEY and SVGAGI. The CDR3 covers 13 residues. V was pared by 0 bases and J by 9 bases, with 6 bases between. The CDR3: CASSYSGSSPLHF. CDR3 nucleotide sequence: TGTGCCAGCAGTTACTCGGGCAGTTCACCCCTCCACTTT.

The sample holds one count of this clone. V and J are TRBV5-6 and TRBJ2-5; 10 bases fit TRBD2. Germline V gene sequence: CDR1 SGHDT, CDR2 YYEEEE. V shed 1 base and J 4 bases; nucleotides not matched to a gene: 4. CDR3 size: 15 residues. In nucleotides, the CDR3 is TGTGCCAGCAGCTTGACTAGCGGGAAAGGAGAGACCCAGTACTTC. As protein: CASSLTSGKGETQYF.

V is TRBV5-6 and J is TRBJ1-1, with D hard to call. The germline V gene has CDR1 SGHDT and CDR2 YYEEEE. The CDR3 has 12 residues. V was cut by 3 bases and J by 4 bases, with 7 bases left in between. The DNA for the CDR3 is TGTGCCAGCAGCTCGGCGGGCACTGAAGCTTTCTTT. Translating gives CASSSAGTEAFF.

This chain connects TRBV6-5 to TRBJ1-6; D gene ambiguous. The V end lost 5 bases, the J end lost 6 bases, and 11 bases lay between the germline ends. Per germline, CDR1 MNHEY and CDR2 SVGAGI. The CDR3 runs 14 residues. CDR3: CASSPVEGNSPLHF. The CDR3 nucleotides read TGTGCCAGCAGTCCCGTGGAGGGTAATTCACCCCTCCACTTT.